This TCR beta chain was recorded in a study of type 1 regulatory T cells. In the study overall: T-allo10 is a Tr1-enriched, alloantigen-specific CD4 T cell product made in vitro.

TCRdb recomputed calls from the reads with MiXCR, one row per CDR3 protein. The table records about 71,000 distinct CDR3 sequences, less than 25% of them present only once. General observations from the study: Type 1 regulatory T cells had a more restricted TCR repertoire than non-type 1 regulatory T cells.

V lost 4 bases, J lost 1 base, and 14 bases lay in between. There are 15 residues in the CDR3. The germline CDR1 and CDR2 sequences are SGDLS and YYNGEE. This clonotype was detected only a few times. Its antigen remains unknown. Material: cultured type 1 regulatory T (Tr1) cells, either the whole culture or a sorted fraction (not recorded which). V usage is TRBV9 and J usage is TRBJ1-1; D perhaps matches TRBD1 (6 bases). The sequence was collected from a human donor in good health. The CDR3 region has the DNA TGTGCCAGCAGCCCCCGGGACACGTCGAACACTGAAGCTTTCTTT. This gives the protein CASSPRDTSNTEAFF. The full variable domain, with the rest looked up from reference TRBV9 and TRBJ1-1, is DSGVTQTPKHLITATGQRVTLRCSPRSGDLSVYWYQQSLDQGLQFLIQYYNGEERAKGNILERFSAQQFPDLHSELNLSSLELGDSALYFCASSPRDTSNTEAFFGQGTRLTVV.